This T cell receptor beta chain was sequenced in a study of post-analysis software for immune sequencing data. Regarding the study as a whole: In multiple sclerosis, normalized Chao1 diversity was significantly below that of controls.

This clonotype was observed many times. Its matching antigen is unknown. Each TCR beta cDNA library carried unique molecular identifiers. TCRdb called the PCR reads again in MiXCR, with one record for every CDR3 protein. In the table there are roughly 800,000 distinct CDR3 sequences, 25% to 30% of which are singletons. The origin of this receptor is a girl under 18 with multiple sclerosis. The sample taken for sequencing was blood.

The CDR3 DNA follows: TGTGCCAGCAGTTCCGGTTCGGGAGGCTACAATGAGCAGTTCTTC. It translates to CASSSGSGGYNEQFF. V gene TRBV6-2 or TRBV6-3 combines with J gene TRBJ2-1; 7 nucleotides line up with TRBD2. Looked up from germline, CDR1 is MNHEY and CDR2 is SVGEGT. The CDR3 sequence is 15 residues long. V shed 4 bases and J 3 bases; nucleotides not matched to a gene: 6.